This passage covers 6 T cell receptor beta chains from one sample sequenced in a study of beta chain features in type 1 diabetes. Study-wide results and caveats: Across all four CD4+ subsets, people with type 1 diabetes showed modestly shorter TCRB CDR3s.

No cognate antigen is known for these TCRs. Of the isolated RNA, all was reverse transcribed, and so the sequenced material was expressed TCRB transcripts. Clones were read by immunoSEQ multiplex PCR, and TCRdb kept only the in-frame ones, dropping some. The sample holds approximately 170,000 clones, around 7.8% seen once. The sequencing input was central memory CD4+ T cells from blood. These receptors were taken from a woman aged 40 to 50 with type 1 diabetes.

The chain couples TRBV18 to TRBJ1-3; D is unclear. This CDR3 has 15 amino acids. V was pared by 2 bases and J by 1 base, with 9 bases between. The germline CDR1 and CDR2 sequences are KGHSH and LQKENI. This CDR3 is CASSPRAESGNTIYF. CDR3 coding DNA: TGTGCCAGCTCACCAAGAGCGGAGTCTGGAAACACCATATATTTT. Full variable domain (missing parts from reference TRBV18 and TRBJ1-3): NAGVMQNPRHLVRRRGQEARLRCSPMKGHSHVYWYRQLPEEGLKFMVYLQKENIIDESGMPKERFSAEFPKEGPSILRIQQVVRGDSAAYFCASSPRAESGNTIYFGEGSWLTVV.

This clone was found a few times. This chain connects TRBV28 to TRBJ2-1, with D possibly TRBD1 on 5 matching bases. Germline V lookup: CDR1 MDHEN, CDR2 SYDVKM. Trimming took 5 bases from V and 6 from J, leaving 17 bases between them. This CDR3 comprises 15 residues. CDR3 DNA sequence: TGTGCCAGCAGTATCACGTGGGCGCAGGGCAATGAGCAGTTCTTC. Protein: CASSITWAQGNEQFF.

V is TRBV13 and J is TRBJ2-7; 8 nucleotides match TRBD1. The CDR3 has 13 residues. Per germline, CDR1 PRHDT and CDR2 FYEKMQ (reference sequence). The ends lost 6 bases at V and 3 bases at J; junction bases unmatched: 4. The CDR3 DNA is TGTGCCAGCAGAAGGACAGGGATCTACGAGCAGTACTTC. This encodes CASRRTGIYEQYF.

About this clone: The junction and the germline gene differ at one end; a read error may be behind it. The CDR3 region has the DNA TGTGCCATCAGTGAAGGGACACAGAACACTGAAGCTTTCTTT. Amino acid sequence: CAISEGTQNTEAFF. This chain joins TRBV6-5 and TRBJ1-1; maybe TRBD1 (6 bases). Germline CDR1 is MNHEY and CDR2 is SVGAGI. The CDR3 contains 14 residues.

DNA for the CDR3: TGTGCCTGGAGAAGGGTTGGTTCTGGCGGGGAGACCCAGTACTTC. It encodes CAWRRVGSGGETQYF. The chain has TRBV30 and TRBJ2-5, with D possibly matching TRBD2 (5 bases). The CDR3 has 15 amino acids. Trimming pared 3 bases from V and 5 bases from J, leaving 19 bases between. Germline loops: CDR1 GTSNPN, CDR2 SVGIG (reference sequence).

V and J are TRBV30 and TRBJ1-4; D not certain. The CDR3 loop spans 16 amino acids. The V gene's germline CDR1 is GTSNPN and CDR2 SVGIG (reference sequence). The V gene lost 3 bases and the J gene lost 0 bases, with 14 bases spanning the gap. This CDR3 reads CAWRGGKSATNEKLFF. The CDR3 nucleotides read TGTGCCTGGAGGGGCGGGAAGTCTGCAACTAATGAAAAACTGTTTTTT.